This T cell receptor (beta chain) appears in the sequencing data of a study of control samples from healthy donors and cancer patients. V lost 2 bases and J 5 bases, leaving 11 bases between the germline ends. From germline, CDR1 is SGHDT and CDR2 YYEEEE. This CDR3 has 14 amino acids. Clones were read by immunoSEQ multiplex PCR, and TCRdb kept only the in-frame ones, dropping some. The data hold some 130,000 clones, with over 80% observed a single time. The TCR comes from a woman aged 50 to 65 in good health. The sample consisted of blood. The chain joins TRBV5-6 to TRBJ1-5; TRBD1 might be the D (5 bases). CDR3 sequence (DNA): TGTGCCAGCAGCTTTTCTCCGGGGGATCAGCCCCAGCATTTT. It translates to CASSFSPGDQPQHF.